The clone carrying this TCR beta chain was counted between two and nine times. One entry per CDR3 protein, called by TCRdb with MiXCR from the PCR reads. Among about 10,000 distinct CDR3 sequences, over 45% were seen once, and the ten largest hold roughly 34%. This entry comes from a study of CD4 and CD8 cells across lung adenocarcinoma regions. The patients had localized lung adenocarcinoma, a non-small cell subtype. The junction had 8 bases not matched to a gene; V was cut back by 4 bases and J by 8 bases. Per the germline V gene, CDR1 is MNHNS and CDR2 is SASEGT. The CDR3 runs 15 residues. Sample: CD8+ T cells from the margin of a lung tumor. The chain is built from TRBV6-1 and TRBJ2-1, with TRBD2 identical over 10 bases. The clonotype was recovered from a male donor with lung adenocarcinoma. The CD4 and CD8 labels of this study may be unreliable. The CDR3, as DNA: TGTGCCAGCAGTGTTCTAGCGGGAGAGTCTGATGAGCAGTTCTTC. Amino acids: CASSVLAGESDEQFF.